Listed below are T cell receptor beta chains from one sample, sequenced in a study of somatic mutations in cytotoxic T cells in rheumatoid arthritis. Here immunoSEQ multiplex PCR was the method, and the copy in TCRdb shows in-frame clones only, minus some. This repertoire shows some 16,000 clones, around 80% found once; its top ten account for roughly 9.4%. Sequencing was carried out using CD8+ T cells sorted from blood. The receptors here all came from an adult with rheumatoid arthritis. Each CDR3 is given with its conserved first and last residue. D genes are given only for firm matches. Size is omitted from some rows. Given values are once, few, many or a class for expanded clones.

v_gene	abundance	d_gene	j_gene	CDR3aa	CDR3nt
TRBV6-5	-	-	TRBJ2-7	CASSYYTRGSDEQYF	TGTGCCAGCAGTTACTATACAAGGGGTTCGGACGAGCAGTACTTC
TRBV25-1	-	-	TRBJ2-2	CASSEFGAGELFF	TGTGCCAGCAGTGAATTCGGCGCTGGGGAGCTGTTTTTT
TRBV4-1	-	-	TRBJ1-6	CASQQVESSYNSPLHF	TGCGCCAGCCAGCAGGTGGAGAGCTCCTATAATTCACCCCTCCACTTT
TRBV19	-	-	TRBJ2-3	CASSILGRTDTQYF	TGTGCCAGTAGTATCCTGGGGCGCACAGATACGCAGTATTTT
TRBV5-1	few	-	TRBJ1-6	CASSLFPDQPLHF	TGCGCCAGCAGCTTGTTCCCAGATCAGCCCCTCCACTTT
TRBV11-3	-	-	TRBJ1-1	CASSLTAGNTEAFF	TGTGCCAGCAGCCTGACAGCTGGGAACACTGAAGCTTTCTTT
TRBV5-4	-	TRBD2	TRBJ2-7	CASSLEISGGWYEQYF	TGTGCCAGCAGCTTGGAGATTAGCGGGGGATGGTACGAGCAGTACTTC
TRBV7-9	-	-	TRBJ2-7	CASSFQVGTYEQYF	TGTGCCAGCAGCTTTCAAGTTGGGACGTACGAGCAGTACTTC
TRBV29-1	once	-	TRBJ1-3	CSVEDNSGNTIYF	TGCAGCGTTGAAGACAACTCTGGAAACACCATATATTTT
TRBV7-3	-	-	TRBJ2-7	CASSFDRDYEQYF	TGTGCCAGCAGCTTTGACAGAGACTACGAGCAGTACTTC
TRBV5-4	-	TRBD2	TRBJ2-2	CASSLGLAETNTGELFF	TGTGCCAGCAGCTTGGGGCTAGCGGAAACGAACACCGGGGAGCTGTTTTTT
TRBV27	-	-	TRBJ1-6	CASSITGLHSPLHF	TGTGCCAGCAGTATAACCGGACTCCATTCACCCCTCCACTTT
TRBV30	-	-	TRBJ2-3	CAWGAGRGLTDTQYF	TGTGCCTGGGGCGCTGGGCGGGGGCTCACAGATACGCAGTATTTT
TRBV27	-	-	TRBJ1-2	CASSLGGPGRGIHF	TGTGCCAGCAGCCTAGGGGGACCGGGACGGGGTATCCACTTC
TRBV7-9	-	-	TRBJ1-1	CASSSGSREAFF	TGTGCCAGCAGCTCAGGGAGCAGGGAAGCTTTCTTT
TRBV10-3	-	-	TRBJ1-2	CAISRPDRNLGYTF	TGTGCCATCAGTCGACCTGACAGGAACCTGGGCTACACCTTC
TRBV19	-	-	TRBJ2-1	CASRVFNEQFF	TGTGCCAGTAGAGTCTTCAATGAGCAGTTCTTC
TRBV28	-	-	TRBJ2-6	CASSWVRISGANVLTF	TGTGCCAGCAGTTGGGTCAGGATCTCTGGGGCCAACGTCCTGACTTTC
TRBV6-1	-	-	TRBJ2-7	CASSDGQRPGGYEQYF	TGTGCCAGCAGTGATGGACAACGGCCTGGGGGGTACGAGCAGTACTTC
TRBV9	-	-	TRBJ1-3	CASSVPGAPKTIYF	TGTGCCAGCAGCGTACCCGGGGCCCCAAAGACCATATATTTT
TRBV5-6	-	-	TRBJ1-2	CASTPEGPRGGYGYTF	TGTGCCAGCACTCCTGAGGGCCCGCGGGGGGGCTATGGCTACACCTTC
TRBV7-6	-	-	TRBJ2-3	CASSSRQLFTDTQYF	TGTGCCAGCAGCTCGAGACAGCTTTTCACAGATACGCAGTATTTT
TRBV6-4	-	-	TRBJ1-4	CASSVEAGTNEKLFF	TGTGCCAGCAGTGTCGAGGCAGGGACTAATGAAAAACTGTTTTTT
TRBV9	-	TRBD2	TRBJ2-5	CASSVEVAGIGETQYF	TGTGCCAGCAGCGTAGAGGTAGCGGGGATTGGAGAGACCCAGTACTTC
TRBV27	-	TRBD2	TRBJ2-1	CASSPGTSGRQFF	TGTGCCAGCAGTCCGGGGACTAGCGGGCGGCAGTTCTTC
TRBV27	few	-	TRBJ2-5	CASRETGPYQETQYF	TGTGCCAGCAGAGAGACGGGACCATACCAAGAGACCCAGTACTTC
TRBV7-6	-	-	TRBJ2-1	CASSPGTAGGHNEQFF	TGTGCCAGCAGCCCTGGGACGGCTGGGGGTCACAATGAGCAGTTCTTC
TRBV7-2	once	-	TRBJ1-2	CASSLEGWAGSYGYTF	TGTGCCAGCAGCTTAGAAGGTTGGGCAGGGAGCTATGGCTACACCTTC
TRBV28	-	-	TRBJ1-4	CASSPRQESNEKLFF	TGTGCCAGCAGTCCCAGACAGGAGTCTAATGAAAAACTGTTTTTT
TRBV11-2	-	TRBD2	TRBJ2-3	CASSLEAGGYTDTQYF	TGTGCCAGCAGCTTAGAGGCGGGGGGTTACACAGATACGCAGTATTTT
TRBV7-9	-	-	TRBJ2-5	CASSSEDALWVYF	TGTGCCAGCAGCTCCGAGGACGCCCTTTGGGTTTACTTC
TRBV29-1	once	-	TRBJ1-4	CSVVAAVPGEKLFF	TGCAGCGTTGTAGCCGCGGTCCCAGGTGAAAAACTGTTTTTT
TRBV18	-	-	TRBJ2-3	CASSPPIQDPDTQYF	TGTGCCAGCTCACCCCCGATCCAGGATCCAGATACGCAGTATTTT
TRBV27	-	TRBD2	TRBJ2-1	CASAKPGLAVYNEQFF	TGTGCCAGCGCCAAACCGGGACTAGCGGTCTACAATGAGCAGTTCTTC
TRBV7-9	-	-	TRBJ2-7	CASSLSTREQYF	TGTGCCAGCAGCTTATCGACCCGGGAGCAGTACTTC
TRBV11-2	few	-	TRBJ1-1	CAEGQGSMNTEAFF	TGTGCCGAGGGGCAGGGGTCTATGAACACTGAAGCTTTCTTT
TRBV7-3	-	-	TRBJ2-3	CASSLKASTDTQYF	TGTGCCAGCAGCTTAAAGGCCAGCACAGATACGCAGTATTTT
TRBV27	-	-	TRBJ1-2	CASSFDRYPYGYTF	TGTGCCAGCAGTTTTGACCGCTACCCCTATGGCTACACCTTC
TRBV19	medium-sized	-	TRBJ1-3	CASSVSPPGSGNTIYF	TGTGCCAGTAGTGTGAGCCCTCCAGGCTCTGGAAACACCATATATTTT
TRBV7-9	-	-	TRBJ1-2	CASYRGEPPYGYTF	TGTGCCAGCTACCGGGGCGAGCCCCCTTATGGCTACACCTTC
TRBV4-1	-	-	TRBJ1-3	CASSQALDFRGKNTIYF	TGCGCCAGCAGCCAAGCTTTGGACTTCCGTGGGAAAAACACCATATATTTT
TRBV7-9	-	TRBD1	TRBJ2-7	CASSLEQGGSDEQYF	TGTGCCAGCAGCTTAGAACAGGGGGGTAGTGACGAGCAGTACTTC
TRBV5-4	-	TRBD2	TRBJ2-5	CASSGGVGTQYF	TGTGCCAGCAGCGGGGGGGTGGGGACCCAGTACTTC
TRBV10-1	once	-	TRBJ2-3	CASSETVPSTDTQYF	TGCGCCAGCAGTGAGACAGTACCTTCGACAGATACGCAGTATTTT
TRBV5-1	-	TRBD2	TRBJ2-5	CASSSGLAGAGLETQYF	TGCGCCAGCAGCTCGGGACTAGCGGGCGCGGGCTTAGAGACCCAGTACTTC
TRBV11-2	once	TRBD1	TRBJ2-3	CASRAGPTGQGDTDTQYF	TGTGCCAGCAGGGCCGGGCCAACGGGACAGGGAGACACAGATACGCAGTATTTT
TRBV4-2	-	-	TRBJ1-1	CASSQGTIGEAFF	TGTGCCAGCAGCCAAGGGACCATTGGAGAAGCTTTCTTT
TRBV23-1	-	TRBD1	TRBJ1-2	CASTLGTGVGYTF	TGCGCCAGCACCCTAGGGACAGGGGTTGGCTACACCTTC
TRBV4-2	few	TRBD2	TRBJ2-7	CASSLSNPGGGSDEQYF	TGTGCCAGCAGCCTCTCCAATCCTGGCGGGGGGAGCGACGAGCAGTACTTC